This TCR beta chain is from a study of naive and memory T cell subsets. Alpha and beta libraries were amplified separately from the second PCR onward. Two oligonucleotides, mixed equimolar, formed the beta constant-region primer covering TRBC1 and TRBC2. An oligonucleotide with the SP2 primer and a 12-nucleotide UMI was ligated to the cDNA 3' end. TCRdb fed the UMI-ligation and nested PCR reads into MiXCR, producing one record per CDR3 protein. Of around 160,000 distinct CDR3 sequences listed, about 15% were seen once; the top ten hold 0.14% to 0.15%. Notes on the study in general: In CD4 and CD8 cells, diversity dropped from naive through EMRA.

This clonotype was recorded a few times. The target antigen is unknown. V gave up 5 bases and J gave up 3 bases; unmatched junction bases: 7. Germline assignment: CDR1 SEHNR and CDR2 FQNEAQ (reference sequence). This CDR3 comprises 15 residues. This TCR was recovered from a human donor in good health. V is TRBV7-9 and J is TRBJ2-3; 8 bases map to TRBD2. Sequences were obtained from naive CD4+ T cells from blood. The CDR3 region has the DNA TGTGCCAGCAGCCCCCGAGCGGGAGCGACAGATACGCAGTATTTT. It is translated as CASSPRAGATDTQYF. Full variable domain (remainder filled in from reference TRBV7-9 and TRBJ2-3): DTGVSQNPRHKITKRGQNVTFRCDPISEHNRLYWYRQTLGQGPEFLTYFQNEAQLEKSRLLSDRFSAERPKGSFSTLEIQRTEQGDSAMYLCASSPRAGATDTQYFGPGTRLTVL.